The clone carrying this T cell receptor beta chain was counted between two and nine times. Its matching antigen is unknown. Sequencing ends 3 residues short of the CDR3 end; the germline J gene provides the rest. CDR3 size: 14 residues. Trimming shortened V by 5 bases and J by 2 bases, and 13 bases separated the two germline ends. Per germline, CDR1 SGHTA and CDR2 FQGNSA. This record comes from a study of T cell clonality in common variable immunodeficiency. Study outcomes and limitations: Fewer TCRbeta clones were shared among CVID subjects than controls. Patient heterogeneity in the CVID cohort limited correlations between repertoire features and clinical complications. In common variable immunodeficiency, TCR beta chains reportedly carried fewer deletions and N-nucleotide insertions.

The data were produced by immunoSEQ multiplex PCR, yet TCRdb's version contains in-frame clones alone and is incomplete. Sampling found 40,000 or so clones, none seen once. Patients and controls were mostly of Caucasian heritage. The chain uses TRBV7-2 and TRBJ2-7; weak D call: TRBD2 (6 bases). This receptor was identified in a human donor with common variable immunodeficiency. Specimen: peripheral blood mononuclear cells. This CDR3 is CASSPRGITYEQYF. The part of the CDR3 DNA that was read is TGTGCCAGCAGCCCTCGCGGGATTACCTACGAG.